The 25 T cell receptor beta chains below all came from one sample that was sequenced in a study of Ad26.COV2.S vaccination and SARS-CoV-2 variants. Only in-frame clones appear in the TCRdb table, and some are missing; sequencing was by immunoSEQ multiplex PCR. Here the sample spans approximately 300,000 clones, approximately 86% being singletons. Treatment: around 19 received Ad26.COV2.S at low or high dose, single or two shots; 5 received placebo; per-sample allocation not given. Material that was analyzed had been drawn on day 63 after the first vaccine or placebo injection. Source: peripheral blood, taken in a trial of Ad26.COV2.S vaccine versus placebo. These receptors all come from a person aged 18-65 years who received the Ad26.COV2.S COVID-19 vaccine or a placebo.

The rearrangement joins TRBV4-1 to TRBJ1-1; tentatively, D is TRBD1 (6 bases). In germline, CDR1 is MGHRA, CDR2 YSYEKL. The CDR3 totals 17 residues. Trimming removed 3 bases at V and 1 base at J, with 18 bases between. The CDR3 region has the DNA TGCGCCAGCAGCCACTACCCCCGGACAGAAGGGAACACTGAAGCTTTCTTT. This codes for CASSHYPRTEGNTEAFF.

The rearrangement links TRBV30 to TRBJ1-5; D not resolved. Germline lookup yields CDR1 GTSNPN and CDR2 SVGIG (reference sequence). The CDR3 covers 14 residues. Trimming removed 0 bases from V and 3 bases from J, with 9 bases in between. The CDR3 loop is CAWSVPRTNQPQHF. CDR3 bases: TGTGCCTGGAGTGTACCGCGCACCAATCAGCCCCAGCATTTT. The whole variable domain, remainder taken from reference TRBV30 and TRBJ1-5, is SQTIHQWPATLVQPVGSPLSLECTVEGTSNPNLYWYRQAAGRGLQLLFYSVGIGQISSEVPQNLSASRPQDRQFILSSKKLLLSDSGFYLCAWSVPRTNQPQHFGDGTRLSIL.

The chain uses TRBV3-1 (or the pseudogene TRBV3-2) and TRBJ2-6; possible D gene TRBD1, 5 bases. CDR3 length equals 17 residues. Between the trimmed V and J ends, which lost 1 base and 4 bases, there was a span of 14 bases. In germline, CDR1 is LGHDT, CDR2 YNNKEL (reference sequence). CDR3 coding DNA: TGTGCCAGCAGCCAAGGGGGCAGGGCCGCGGGGGCCAACGTCCTGACTTTC. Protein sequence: CASSQGGRAAGANVLTF.

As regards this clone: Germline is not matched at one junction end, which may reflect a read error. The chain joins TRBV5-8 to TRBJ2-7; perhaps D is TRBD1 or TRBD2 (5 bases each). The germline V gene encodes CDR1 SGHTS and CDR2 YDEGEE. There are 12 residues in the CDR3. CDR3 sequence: CASSLRPGPKNF. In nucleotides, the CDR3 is TGTGCCAGCAGCTTGCGCCCGGGGCCCAAGAACTTC.

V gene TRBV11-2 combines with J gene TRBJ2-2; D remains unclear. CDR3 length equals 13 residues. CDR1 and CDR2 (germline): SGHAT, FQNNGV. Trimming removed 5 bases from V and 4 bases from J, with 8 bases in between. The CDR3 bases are TGTGCCAGCAGCCAAACAGCCACCGGGGAGCTGTTTTTT. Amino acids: CASSQTATGELFF.

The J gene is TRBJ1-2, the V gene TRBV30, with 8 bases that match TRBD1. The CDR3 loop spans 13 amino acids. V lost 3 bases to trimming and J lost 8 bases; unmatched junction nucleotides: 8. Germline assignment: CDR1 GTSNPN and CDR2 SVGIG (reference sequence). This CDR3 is CAWSDRGSVGYTF. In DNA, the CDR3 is TGTGCCTGGAGCGACAGGGGATCAGTAGGCTACACCTTC.

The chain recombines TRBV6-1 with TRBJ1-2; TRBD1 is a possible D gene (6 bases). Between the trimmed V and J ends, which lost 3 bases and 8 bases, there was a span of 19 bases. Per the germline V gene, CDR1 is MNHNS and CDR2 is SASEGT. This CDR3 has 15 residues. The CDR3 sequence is CASSEVGAGAGGYTF. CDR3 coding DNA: TGTGCCAGCAGTGAGGTGGGGGCAGGGGCGGGCGGCTACACCTTC.

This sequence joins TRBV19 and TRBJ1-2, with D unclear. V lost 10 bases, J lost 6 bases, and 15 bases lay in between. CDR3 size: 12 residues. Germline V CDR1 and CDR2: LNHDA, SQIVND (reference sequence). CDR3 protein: CATSGERNGYTF. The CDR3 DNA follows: TGTGCCACCAGTGGGGAAAGGAATGGCTACACCTTC. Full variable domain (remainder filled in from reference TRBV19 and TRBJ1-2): DGGITQSPKYLFRKEGQNVTLSCEQNLNHDAMYWYRQDPGQGLRLIYYSQIVNDFQKGDIAEGYSVSREKKESFPLTVTSAQKNPTAFYLCATSGERNGYTFGSGTRLTVV.

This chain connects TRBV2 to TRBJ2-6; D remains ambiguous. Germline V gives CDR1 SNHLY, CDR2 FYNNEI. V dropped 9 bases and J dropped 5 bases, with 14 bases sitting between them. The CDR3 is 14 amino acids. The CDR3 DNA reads TGTGCCAGTTCTTCGGACGGCCGGGCCAACGTCCTGACTTTC. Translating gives CASSSDGRANVLTF.

CDR3 loop: CASYTIDTITGELFF. The CDR3 DNA reads as TGTGCCAGCTACACCATAGACACTATCACCGGGGAGCTGTTTTTT. This chain uses TRBV18 with TRBJ2-2; D remains unclear. CDR1 and CDR2 from the germline V gene are KGHSH and LQKENI. The CDR3 has 15 residues. Trimming removed 7 bases at V and 4 bases at J, with 16 bases between. The complete variable domain, with remaining parts taken from reference TRBV18 and TRBJ2-2, reads NAGVMQNPRHLVRRRGQEARLRCSPMKGHSHVYWYRQLPEEGLKFMVYLQKENIIDESGMPKERFSAEFPKEGPSILRIQQVVRGDSAAYFCASYTIDTITGELFFGEGSRLTVL.

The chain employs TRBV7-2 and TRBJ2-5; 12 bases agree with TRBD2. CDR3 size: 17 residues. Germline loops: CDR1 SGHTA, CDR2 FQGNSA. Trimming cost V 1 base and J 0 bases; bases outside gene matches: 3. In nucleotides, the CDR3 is TGTGCCAGCAGCTTAGGGCTAGCGGGGGGGCACCAAGAGACCCAGTACTTC. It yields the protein CASSLGLAGGHQETQYF.

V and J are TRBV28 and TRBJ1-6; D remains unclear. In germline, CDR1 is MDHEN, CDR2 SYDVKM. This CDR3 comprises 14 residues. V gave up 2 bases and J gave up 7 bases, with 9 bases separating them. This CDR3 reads CASSLEGWNSPLHF. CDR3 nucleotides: TGTGCCAGCAGTTTAGAGGGTTGGAATTCACCCCTCCACTTT.

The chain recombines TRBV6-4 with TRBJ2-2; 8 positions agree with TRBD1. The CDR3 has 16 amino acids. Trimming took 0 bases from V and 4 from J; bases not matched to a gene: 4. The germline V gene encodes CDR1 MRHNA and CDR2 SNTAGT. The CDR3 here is CASSDSWTGSTGELFF. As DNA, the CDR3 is TGTGCCAGCAGTGACTCATGGACAGGGAGCACCGGGGAGCTGTTTTTT.

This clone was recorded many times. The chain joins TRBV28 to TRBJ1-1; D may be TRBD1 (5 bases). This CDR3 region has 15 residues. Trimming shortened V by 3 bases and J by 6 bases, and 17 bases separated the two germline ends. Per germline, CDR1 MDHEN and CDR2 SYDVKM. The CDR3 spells CASSLGQALEAEAFF. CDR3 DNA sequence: TGTGCCAGCAGTTTGGGGCAGGCTCTGGAGGCTGAAGCTTTCTTT.

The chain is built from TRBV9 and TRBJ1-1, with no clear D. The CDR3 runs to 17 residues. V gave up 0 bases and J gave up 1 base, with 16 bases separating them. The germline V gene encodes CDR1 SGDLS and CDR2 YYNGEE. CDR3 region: CASSVGGGGSPNTEAFF. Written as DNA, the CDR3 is TGTGCCAGCAGCGTAGGAGGAGGCGGGAGCCCGAACACTGAAGCTTTCTTT. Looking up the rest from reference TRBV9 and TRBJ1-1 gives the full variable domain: DSGVTQTPKHLITATGQRVTLRCSPRSGDLSVYWYQQSLDQGLQFLIQYYNGEERAKGNILERFSAQQFPDLHSELNLSSLELGDSALYFCASSVGGGGSPNTEAFFGQGTRLTVV.

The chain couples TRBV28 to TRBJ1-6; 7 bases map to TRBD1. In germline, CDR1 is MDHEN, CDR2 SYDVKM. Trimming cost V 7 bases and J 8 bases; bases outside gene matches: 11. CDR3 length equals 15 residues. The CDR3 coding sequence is TGTGCCAGCATCGCTCCTTACAGGGGTGATTCACCCCTCCACTTT. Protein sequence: CASIAPYRGDSPLHF.

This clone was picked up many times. CDR3 residues: CASILGHSQETQYF. CDR3 in DNA: TGTGCCAGCATCTTAGGACATTCTCAAGAGACCCAGTACTTC. The gene calls are TRBV2 and TRBJ2-5; D is possibly TRBD1 (5 bases). The CDR3 has 14 residues. The germline CDR1 and CDR2 sequences are SNHLY and FYNNEI. Trimming removed 7 bases at V and 2 bases at J, with 14 bases between.

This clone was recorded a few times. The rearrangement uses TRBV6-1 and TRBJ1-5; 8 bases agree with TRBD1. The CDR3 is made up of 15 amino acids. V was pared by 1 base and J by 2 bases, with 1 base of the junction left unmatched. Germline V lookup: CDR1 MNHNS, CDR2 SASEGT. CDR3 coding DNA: TGTGCCAGCAGTGAAGAGACAGGGGGCAATCAGCCCCAGCATTTT. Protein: CASSEETGGNQPQHF.

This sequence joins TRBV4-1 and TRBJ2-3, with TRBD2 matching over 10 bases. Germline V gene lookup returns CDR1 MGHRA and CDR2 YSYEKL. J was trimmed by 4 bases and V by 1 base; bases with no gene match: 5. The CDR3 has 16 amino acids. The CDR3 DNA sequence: TGCGCCAGCAGCCAAGGGGTAGCGGGGGGCGCAGATACGCAGTATTTT. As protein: CASSQGVAGGADTQYF.

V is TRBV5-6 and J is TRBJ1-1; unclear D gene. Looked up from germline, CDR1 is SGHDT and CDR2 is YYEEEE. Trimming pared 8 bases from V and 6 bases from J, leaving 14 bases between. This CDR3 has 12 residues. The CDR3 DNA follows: TGTGCCAGTGAGAGGCCGGGTTCTGAAGCTTTCTTT. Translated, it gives CASERPGSEAFF.

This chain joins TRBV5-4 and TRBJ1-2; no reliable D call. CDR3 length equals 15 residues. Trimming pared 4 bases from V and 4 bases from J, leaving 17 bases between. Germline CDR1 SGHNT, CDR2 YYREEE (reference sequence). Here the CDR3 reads CASSQNRRESYGYTF. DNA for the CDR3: TGTGCCAGCAGCCAAAATCGACGGGAATCCTATGGCTACACCTTC.

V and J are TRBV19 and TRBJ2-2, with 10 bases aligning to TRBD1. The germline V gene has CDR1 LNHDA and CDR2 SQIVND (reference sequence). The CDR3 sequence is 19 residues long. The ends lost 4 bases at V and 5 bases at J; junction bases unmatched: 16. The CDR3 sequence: CASSTRSDRGQGKTGELFF. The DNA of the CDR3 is TGTGCCAGTAGTACTCGTTCCGACAGGGGGCAAGGAAAGACCGGGGAGCTGTTTTTT.

The CDR3 loop is CASSLTWDSTDTQYF. The CDR3 DNA sequence: TGCGCCAGCAGCTTGACATGGGATAGCACAGATACGCAGTATTTT. The chain carries TRBV5-1 and TRBJ2-3; D uncertain. The CDR3 loop spans 15 amino acids. Germline V lookup: CDR1 SGHRS, CDR2 YFSETQ. Trimming left V 1 base short and J 0 bases short, with 9 bases between.

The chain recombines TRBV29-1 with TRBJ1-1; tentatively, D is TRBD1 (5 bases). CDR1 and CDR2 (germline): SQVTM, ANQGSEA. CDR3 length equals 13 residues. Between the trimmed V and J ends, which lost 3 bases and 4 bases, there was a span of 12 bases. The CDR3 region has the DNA TGCAGCGTTGATGGGGGTTGGGGCACTGAAGCTTTCTTT. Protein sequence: CSVDGGWGTEAFF.

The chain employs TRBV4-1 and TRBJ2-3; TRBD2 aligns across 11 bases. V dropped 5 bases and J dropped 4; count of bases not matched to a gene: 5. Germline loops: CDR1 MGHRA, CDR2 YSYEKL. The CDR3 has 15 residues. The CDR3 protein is CASSNGLAGADTQYF. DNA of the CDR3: TGCGCCAGCAGCAACGGACTAGCGGGCGCAGATACGCAGTATTTT.